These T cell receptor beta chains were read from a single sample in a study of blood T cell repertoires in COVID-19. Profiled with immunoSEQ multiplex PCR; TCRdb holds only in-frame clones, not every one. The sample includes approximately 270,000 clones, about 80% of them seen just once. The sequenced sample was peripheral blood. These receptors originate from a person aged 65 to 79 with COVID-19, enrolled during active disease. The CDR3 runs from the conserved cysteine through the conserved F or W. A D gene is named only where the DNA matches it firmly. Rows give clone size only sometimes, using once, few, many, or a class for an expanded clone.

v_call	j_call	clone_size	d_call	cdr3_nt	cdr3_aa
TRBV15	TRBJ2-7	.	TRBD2	TGTGCCACCAGCGGAGGACTAGCGGGGACCCGTTATGTGTACTTC	CATSGGLAGTRYVYF
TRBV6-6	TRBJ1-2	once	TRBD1	TGTGCCAGCAGTTGGGGGGAAACAGGGGACGATGGCTACACCTTC	CASSWGETGDDGYTF
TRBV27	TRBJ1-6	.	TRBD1	TGTGCCAGCAGATGGAACTACCGGGACAGGGTGTTTGCACCCCTCCACTTT	CASRWNYRDRVFAPLHF
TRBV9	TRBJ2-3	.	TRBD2	TGTGCCAGCAGCGCCGGGACTAGCAGCACAGATACGCAGTATTTT	CASSAGTSSTDTQYF
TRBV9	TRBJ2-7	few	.	TGTGCCAGCAGCAGCGGACTTGGGAGCGAGCAGTACTTC	CASSSGLGSEQYF
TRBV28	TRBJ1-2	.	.	TGTGCCAGCAGTTTGCTGGGGCCCGGCTACACCTTC	CASSLLGPGYTF
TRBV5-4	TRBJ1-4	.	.	TGTGCCAGCAGCCGGTTCAATGAAAAACTGTTTTTT	CASSRFNEKLFF
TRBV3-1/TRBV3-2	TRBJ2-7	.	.	TGTGCCAGCAGCCCCCCAGGGGCGGGCGAGCAGTACTTC	CASSPPGAGEQYF
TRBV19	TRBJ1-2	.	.	TGTGCCAGTAGCGCCGGACAGTGGGAAGACTATGGCTACACCTTC	CASSAGQWEDYGYTF
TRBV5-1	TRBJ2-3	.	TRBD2	TGCGCCAGCAGCTCAGGGGTTAGCGGGGGTCGGGGCACAGATACGCAGTATTTT	CASSSGVSGGRGTDTQYF
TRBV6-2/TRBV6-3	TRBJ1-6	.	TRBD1	TGTGCCAGCAGTGCCCGGGACAGGGTTGTCTCTTCACCCCTCCACTTT	CASSARDRVVSSPLHF
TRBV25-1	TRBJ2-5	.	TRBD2	TGTGCCAGCAGTGAAACTGCGGGAGTCGCGACCCAGTACTTC	CASSETAGVATQYF
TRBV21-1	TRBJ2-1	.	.	TGTGCCAGCAAGGGACTTAATGAGCAGTTCTTC	CASKGLNEQFF
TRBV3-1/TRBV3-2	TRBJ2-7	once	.	TGTGCCAGCAGCCCCGGGACACCCTCCTACGAGCAGTACTTC	CASSPGTPSYEQYF
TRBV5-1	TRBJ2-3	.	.	TGCGCCAGCAGCTCGATAGGGGCTACTAGCACAGATACGCAGTATTTT	CASSSIGATSTDTQYF
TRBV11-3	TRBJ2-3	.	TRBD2	TGTGCCAGCAGCTTAGGTGGGAGGGGTCCATCGGATACGCAGTATTTT	CASSLGGRGPSDTQYF
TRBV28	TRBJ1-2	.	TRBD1	TGTGCCAGCAGCTTAGACAGGGGGAATGGCTACACCTTC	CASSLDRGNGYTF
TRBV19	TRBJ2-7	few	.	TGTGCCAGTAGTTCCCGGGTGGCCTCCTACGAGCAGTACTTC	CASSSRVASYEQYF
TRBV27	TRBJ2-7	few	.	TGTGCCAGCAGTACAGCTTTACGTGAGCAGTACTTC	CASSTALREQYF
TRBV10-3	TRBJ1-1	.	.	TGTGCCATCAGTGAGATGGGGGCTGGCACTGAAGCTTTCTTT	CAISEMGAGTEAFF
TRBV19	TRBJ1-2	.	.	TGTGCCAGTAGTACGCCCTCGGGGGGCCCGAACTATGGCTACACCTTC	CASSTPSGGPNYGYTF
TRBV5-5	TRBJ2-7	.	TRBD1	TGTGCCAGCAGCTTGGTTCCGGGACAGGGTTACGAGCAGTACTTC	CASSLVPGQGYEQYF
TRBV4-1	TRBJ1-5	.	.	TGCGCCAGCAGCCAATGGATTATAGGAGGGCGGTGGTTGGGTCAGCCCCAGCATTTT	CASSQWIIGGRWLGQPQHF
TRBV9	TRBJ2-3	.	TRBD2	TGTGCCAGCAGCGTATCGACTAGCGGGAGGGCAGATACGCAGTATTTT	CASSVSTSGRADTQYF
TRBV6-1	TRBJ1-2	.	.	TGTGCCAGCAGTGAAACCATGACCTCGGGGTCTTATGGCTACACCTTC	CASSETMTSGSYGYTF
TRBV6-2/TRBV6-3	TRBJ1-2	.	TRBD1	TGTGCCAGCAGTTACCCCCAGTCCGGGACAGACTATGGCTACACCTTC	CASSYPQSGTDYGYTF
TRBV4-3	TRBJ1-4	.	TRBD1	TGCGCCAGCAGCCAATGGGACAGGGGATCGGAAAAACTGTTTTTT	CASSQWDRGSEKLFF
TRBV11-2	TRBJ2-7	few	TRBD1	TGTGCCAGCAGCGCGGACAGGGGGCTTGAGCAGTACTTC	CASSADRGLEQYF
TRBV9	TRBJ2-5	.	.	TGTGCCAGCAGCTCATCAGAAGAGACCCAGTACTTC	CASSSSEETQYF
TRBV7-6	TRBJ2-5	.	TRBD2	TGTGCCAGCAGCTTGGGACTAGCGGGGGCGGGAGAGACCCAGTACTTC	CASSLGLAGAGETQYF
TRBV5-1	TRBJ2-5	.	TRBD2	TGCGCCAGCAGTTCGACGACTAGCGGGGGGGCCGCTGAAGAGACCCAGTACTTC	CASSSTTSGGAAEETQYF
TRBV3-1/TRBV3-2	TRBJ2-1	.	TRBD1	TGTGCCAGCAGCTCCGGGGTCCGGGACAGGGTAGATTTGTGTGATGAGCAGTTCTTC	CASSSGVRDRVDLCDEQFF
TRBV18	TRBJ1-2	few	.	TGTGCCAGCTCAGATCAGGGGAGCTACACCTTC	CASSDQGSYTF
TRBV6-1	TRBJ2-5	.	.	TGTGCCAGCAGTGAGTTTGGATACCAACAGGGGACCCAGTACTTC	CASSEFGYQQGTQYF
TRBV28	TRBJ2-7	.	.	TGTGCCAGCAGCCACGCGTCTCATCGCCCCGTAGGACATACAGAATACGAGCAGTACTTC	CASSHASHRPVGHTEYEQYF
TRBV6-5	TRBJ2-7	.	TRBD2	TGTGCCAGCAGCCGGCGGGGGAGCCGGTACGAGCAGTACTTC	CASSRRGSRYEQYF
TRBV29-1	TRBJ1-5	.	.	TGCAGCGTGTGGGTGCGGAGGCCTTGGCAGCCCCAGCATTTT	CSVWVRRPWQPQHF
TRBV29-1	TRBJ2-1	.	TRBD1	TGCAGCGCCGGACAGGGTAACAATGAGCAGTTCTTC	CSAGQGNNEQFF
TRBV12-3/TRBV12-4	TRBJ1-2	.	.	TGTGCCAGCAGTTTAGGGGAGGTCTATGGCTACACCTTC	CASSLGEVYGYTF
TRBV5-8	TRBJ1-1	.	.	TGTGCCAGCAGCGCCCAGGGTGCGAACACTGAAGCTTTCTTT	CASSAQGANTEAFF
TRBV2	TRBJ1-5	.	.	TGTGCCAGCAGTGTGGCATCGGGGGCCCAGCATTTT	CASSVASGAQHF
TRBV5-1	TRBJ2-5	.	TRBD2	TGCGCCAGCAGCCTTAGCGGGAGTGAGACCCAGTACTTC	CASSLSGSETQYF
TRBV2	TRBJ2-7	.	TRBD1	TGTGCCAGCGAACAGGGCAGGGGGACCTACGAGCAGTACTTC	CASEQGRGTYEQYF
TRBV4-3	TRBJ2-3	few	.	TGCGCCAGCAGCCTGGGACATTCCACAGATACGCAGTATTTT	CASSLGHSTDTQYF
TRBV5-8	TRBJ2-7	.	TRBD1	TGTGCCAGCAGCTACGGACAGGGTAGATCCTACGAGCAGTACTTC	CASSYGQGRSYEQYF
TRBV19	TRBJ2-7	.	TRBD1	TGTGCCAGTAGTGTCCCGGGACAGGGTCGCGAGCAGTACTTC	CASSVPGQGREQYF
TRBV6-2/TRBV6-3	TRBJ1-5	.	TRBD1	TGTGCCAGCAGTTACTCTAGTAGGGCAGGGGGCCGCAATCAGCCCCAGCATTTT	CASSYSSRAGGRNQPQHF
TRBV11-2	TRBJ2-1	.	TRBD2	TGTGCCAGCACCGTCACGACCGGGACTAGCTCGAGTGAGCAGTTCTTC	CASTVTTGTSSSEQFF
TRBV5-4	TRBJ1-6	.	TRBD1	TGTGCCAGCAGCTTGAGACAGGGGGCTTCTAATTCACCCCTCCACTTT	CASSLRQGASNSPLHF
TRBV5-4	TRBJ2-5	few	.	TGTGCCAGCAGCTTAGGAGGGAGAGAGACCCAGTACTTC	CASSLGGRETQYF
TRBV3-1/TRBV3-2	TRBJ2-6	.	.	TGTGCCAGCAGCCAATTTTTGAGCTCTGGGGCCAACGTCCTGACTTTC	CASSQFLSSGANVLTF
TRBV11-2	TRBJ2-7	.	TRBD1	TGTGCCAGCAGCCCTCGGACAGGGAGCTACGAGCAGTACTTC	CASSPRTGSYEQYF
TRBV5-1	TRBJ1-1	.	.	TGCGCCAGCAGTAGATGGGGGGGTGCGGACACTGAAGCTTTCTTT	CASSRWGGADTEAFF
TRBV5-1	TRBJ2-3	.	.	TGCGCCAGCAGCGTCCGGGGTACCACAGATACGCAGTATTTT	CASSVRGTTDTQYF
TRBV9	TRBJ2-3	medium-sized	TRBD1	TGTGCCAGCAGCGCAGGACAGGGAGTGGACGTGACAGATACGCAGTATTTT	CASSAGQGVDVTDTQYF
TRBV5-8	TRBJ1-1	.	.	TGTGCCAGCAATCACCTGAGCGGGGCTGGGACTGAAGCTTTCTTT	CASNHLSGAGTEAFF
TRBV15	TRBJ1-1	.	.	TGTGCCACCAGCAGACGCGATTTAGTCCTGTCTCCTGAAGCTTTCTTT	CATSRRDLVLSPEAFF
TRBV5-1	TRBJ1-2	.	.	TGCGCCAGCAGCCCCACGCGGGGGCATGGCTACACCTTC	CASSPTRGHGYTF
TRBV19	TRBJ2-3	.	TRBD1	TGTGCCACCACACAGGGGGCGACAGATACGCAGTATTTT	CATTQGATDTQYF
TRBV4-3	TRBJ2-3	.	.	TGCGCCAGCAGCCAGAGGACTTCTAGCACAGATACGCAGTATTTT	CASSQRTSSTDTQYF